These 3 T cell receptor beta chains came from one sample sequenced in a study of T-cell memory formation after mild COVID-19. TCRdb reprocessed the 5' RACE reads via MiXCR and lists one record per CDR3 protein. In the table there are hundreds of thousands of distinct CDR3 sequences, about 15% of which are singletons. The source material was PBMCs or a T cell subset sorted from them (not recorded which). All receptors derive from a man between 18 and 29 years old who had mild COVID-19 (a few samples of this study predate the infection). Cell type and time point are not known.

This clonotype was recorded a few times. V usage is TRBV7-6 and J usage is TRBJ2-1; TRBD1 agrees at 7 bases. The CDR3 has 12 amino acids. The trim removed 1 base at V and 12 bases at J, leaving 3 bases unmatched. Germline V gene lookup returns CDR1 SGHVS and CDR2 FNYEAQ. This chain's CDR3 is CASSLGQGWQFF. The CDR3 bases are TGTGCCAGCAGCTTAGGACAGGGATGGCAGTTCTTC.

This clonotype has a handful of counts. The J gene is TRBJ1-5, the V gene TRBV7-9; D remains unclear. V was shortened by 1 base and J by 3 bases, with 7 bases between the two germline ends. The CDR3 extends over 14 amino acids. Per germline, CDR1 SEHNR and CDR2 FQNEAQ (reference sequence). The CDR3 DNA follows: TGTGCCAGCAGCTTAGTGGGTCTCAATCAGCCCCAGCATTTT. It encodes CASSLVGLNQPQHF.

The J gene is TRBJ2-5, the V gene TRBV3-1; D possibly corresponds to TRBD2 (6 bases). Trimming removed 0 bases at V and 1 base at J, with 18 bases between. The germline V gene encodes CDR1 LGHDT and CDR2 YNNKEL (reference sequence). The CDR3 contains 18 residues. DNA for the CDR3: TGTGCCAGCAGCCAAGATACAGGACCCCGCGGGGTCCAAGAGACCCAGTACTTC. Encoded protein: CASSQDTGPRGVQETQYF.